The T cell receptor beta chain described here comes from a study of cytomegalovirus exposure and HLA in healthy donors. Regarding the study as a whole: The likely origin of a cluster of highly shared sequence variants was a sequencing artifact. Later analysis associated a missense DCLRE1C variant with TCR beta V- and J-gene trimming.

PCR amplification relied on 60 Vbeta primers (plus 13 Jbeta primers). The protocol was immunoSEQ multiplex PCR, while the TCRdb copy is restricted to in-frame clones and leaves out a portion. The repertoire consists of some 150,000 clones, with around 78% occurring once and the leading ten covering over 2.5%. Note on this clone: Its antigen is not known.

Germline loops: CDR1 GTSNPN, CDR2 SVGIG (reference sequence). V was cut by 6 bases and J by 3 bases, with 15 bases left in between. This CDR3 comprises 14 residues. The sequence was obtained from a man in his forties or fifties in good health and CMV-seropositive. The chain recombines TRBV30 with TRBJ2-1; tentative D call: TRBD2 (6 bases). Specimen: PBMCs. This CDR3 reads CACTPGLDYNEQFF. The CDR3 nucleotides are TGTGCCTGTACTCCGGGACTGGACTACAATGAGCAGTTCTTC.